This passage covers 30 T cell receptor beta chains from one sample sequenced in a study of blood T cell repertoires in COVID-19. Data came from immunoSEQ multiplex PCR; TCRdb stores just in-frame clones and leaves some out. Of 250,000 to 300,000 clones in the sample, around 86% were seen once. Material: peripheral blood. Receptor source: an older woman with COVID-19, enrolled during active disease.

The rearrangement links TRBV9 to TRBJ2-7; weak D call: TRBD1 (6 bases). The CDR3 extends over 14 amino acids. V lost 4 bases to trimming and J lost 1 base, with 12 bases between them. CDR1 SGDLS and CDR2 YYNGEE come from the germline V gene. The CDR3 DNA reads TGTGCCAGCAGCTACCGGACAGATTCCTACGAGCAGTACTTC. Translating it yields CASSYRTDSYEQYF.

This clone was observed a handful of times. The chain joins TRBV7-2 to TRBJ2-7; TRBD1 aligns across 8 bases. Germline assignment: CDR1 SGHTA and CDR2 FQGNSA. The J segment lost 1 base and the V segment lost 6 bases, leaving 5 bases of the junction unmatched. The CDR3 sequence is 14 residues long. Here the CDR3 DNA reads TGTGCCAGCAGGCGGGACAGGCGATCCTACGAGCAGTACTTC. Its protein is CASRRDRRSYEQYF.

The chain recombines TRBV4-2 with TRBJ2-1; TRBD2 matches 9 bases. Germline V lookup: CDR1 LGHNA, CDR2 YNFKEQ. V dropped 3 bases and J dropped 7; count of bases not matched to a gene: 10. The CDR3 length is 16 residues. CDR3 amino acids: CASSQTLAGVSNEQFF. CDR3 in DNA: TGTGCCAGCAGCCAGACTTTAGCGGGAGTTTCTAATGAGCAGTTCTTC.

The chain has TRBV6-4 and TRBJ2-3; a weak D match, TRBD1 (6 bases). Germline CDR1 is MRHNA and CDR2 is SNTAGT. The CDR3 length is 15 residues. Trimming took off 2 bases at V and 0 bases at J, with 9 bases between the two ends. DNA of the CDR3: TGTGCCAGCAGTGACGGGGGCGTGAGCACAGATACGCAGTATTTT. Translating it yields CASSDGGVSTDTQYF.

The table lists this clone with a count of one. V usage is TRBV16 and J usage is TRBJ1-1, with a tentative D call TRBD1 (6 bases). CDR3 length: 14 residues. CDR1 is KGHSY, CDR2 FQNENV, per germline. V shed 4 bases and J shed 5 bases, with 14 bases lying between them. Here the CDR3 DNA reads TGTGCCAGCAGCCCCAGTTATCAGGGGACTGAAGCTTTCTTT. As protein: CASSPSYQGTEAFF.

The chain uses TRBV24-1 and TRBJ2-1, with 9 positions matching TRBD2. V shed 7 bases and J 4 bases; nucleotides not matched to a gene: 7. The CDR3 has 15 amino acids. Per the germline V gene, CDR1 is KGHDR and CDR2 is SFDVKD. The CDR3 is CATSAIAGAYNEQFF. CDR3 in DNA: TGTGCCACCAGCGCAATAGCGGGAGCGTACAATGAGCAGTTCTTC.

This chain uses TRBV19 with TRBJ1-3; D gene unclear. The germline V gene encodes CDR1 LNHDA and CDR2 SQIVND (reference sequence). Trimming pared 5 bases from V and 0 bases from J, leaving 5 bases between. CDR3 length: 13 amino acids. CDR3 sequence reads: CASSFSSGNTIYF. The CDR3 nucleotides read TGTGCCAGTAGTTTCAGCTCTGGAAACACCATATATTTT.

This chain's CDR3 is CASSYSGRARGYTF. The CDR3 bases are TGTGCCAGCAGTTACTCCGGGAGAGCAAGGGGCTACACCTTC. The V and J genes are TRBV6-2 or TRBV6-3 and TRBJ1-2; D gene uncertain. There are 14 residues in the CDR3. Germline lookup yields CDR1 MNHEY and CDR2 SVGEGT. Trimming stripped 0 bases from V and 8 bases from J, with 13 bases between.

This rearrangement joins TRBV19 to TRBJ2-1; D unresolved. This CDR3 is 13 amino acids long. Trimming left V 11 bases short and J 5 bases short, with 16 bases between. Looked up from germline, CDR1 is LNHDA and CDR2 is SQIVND (reference sequence). The CDR3 is CALCSSRHNEQFF. In DNA form, the CDR3 reads TGTGCCCTATGCTCTTCTAGACACAATGAGCAGTTCTTC.

This chain joins TRBV6-2 or TRBV6-3 and TRBJ1-1; D is uncertain. CDR1 is MNHEY and CDR2 is SVGEGT in the germline V gene. The CDR3 has 14 residues. Trimming took 7 bases from V and 3 from J, leaving 15 bases between them. This chain's CDR3 is CASTPRVIDTEAFF. The CDR3, as DNA: TGTGCCAGCACCCCTCGGGTCATCGACACTGAAGCTTTCTTT.

The CDR3 is CASSLGSDRYEQYF. The CDR3 bases are TGTGCCAGCAGCTTAGGGAGCGATCGCTACGAGCAGTACTTC. This chain connects TRBV11-2 to TRBJ2-7; D uncertain. This CDR3 is built from 14 residues. The V end was cut by 1 base, the J end by 3 bases, with 10 bases between. CDR1 SGHAT and CDR2 FQNNGV come from the germline V gene. The entire variable domain, with the rest obtained from reference TRBV11-2 and TRBJ2-7, is as follows: EAGVAQSPRYKIIEKRQSVAFWCNPISGHATLYWYQQILGQGPKLLIQFQNNGVVDDSQLPKDRFSAERLKGVDSTLKIQPAKLEDSAVYLCASSLGSDRYEQYFGPGTRLTVT.

This sequence joins TRBV28 and TRBJ1-2; D might be TRBD1 (5 bases). V was cut by 3 bases and J by 3 bases, with 8 bases left in between. Germline loops: CDR1 MDHEN, CDR2 SYDVKM. The CDR3 has 13 residues. The CDR3 loop is CASSFQGDYGYTF. Written as DNA, the CDR3 is TGTGCCAGCAGTTTCCAGGGTGACTATGGCTACACCTTC.

The V and J genes are TRBV18 and TRBJ2-7, with D unclear. CDR1 KGHSH and CDR2 LQKENI come from the germline V gene. There are 14 residues in the CDR3. V lost 3 bases and J lost 2, with 11 bases in between. The CDR3 region has the DNA TGTGCCAGCTCACCTGCCAGAAACCCCTACGAGCAGTACTTC. Translation: CASSPARNPYEQYF.

The chain couples TRBV15 to TRBJ2-1, with TRBD2 identical over 9 bases. CDR3 length: 17 amino acids. V dropped 0 bases and J dropped 4; count of bases not matched to a gene: 7. Germline assignment: CDR1 LNHNV and CDR2 YYDKDF (reference sequence). The DNA for the CDR3 is TGTGCCACCAGCAGAGATCGGGCTAGCGGGACATACAATGAGCAGTTCTTC. Residues: CATSRDRASGTYNEQFF.

In this sample, this clone turned up a few times. V and J are TRBV10-3 and TRBJ1-5, with 7 bases aligning to TRBD1. CDR3 size: 18 residues. Germline V gene sequence: CDR1 ENHRY, CDR2 SYGVKD. The trim removed 0 bases at V and 2 bases at J, leaving 10 bases unmatched. The CDR3 bases are TGTGCCATCAGTGAGTCACCCTTGACAGGGACTGGCAATCAGCCCCAGCATTTT. Translated, it gives CAISESPLTGTGNQPQHF.

The CDR3 sequence is CASSLKRDPSYEQYF. Here the CDR3 DNA reads TGCGCCAGCAGCCTAAAGCGGGATCCGTCCTACGAGCAGTACTTC. This sequence joins TRBV4-1 and TRBJ2-7; 7 nucleotides agree with TRBD2. The CDR3 covers 15 residues. CDR1 and CDR2 from the germline V gene are MGHRA and YSYEKL. Trimming cost V 4 bases and J 1 base; bases outside gene matches: 7.

The chain employs TRBV5-1 and TRBJ2-6; 9 bases are a match to TRBD1. The CDR3 totals 19 residues. The ends lost 0 bases at V and 0 bases at J; junction bases unmatched: 7. Per germline, CDR1 SGHRS and CDR2 YFSETQ. The CDR3 nucleotides read TGCGCCAGCAGCTTGGCCACAGGGGGCTCCAACTCTGGGGCCAACGTCCTGACTTTC. Its protein product is CASSLATGGSNSGANVLTF.

This rearrangement joins TRBV11-2 to TRBJ2-7; no firm D call. Deletions cut 0 bases from V and 7 bases from J, with 10 bases between. From germline, CDR1 is SGHAT and CDR2 FQNNGV. The CDR3 contains 13 residues. CDR3 nucleotide sequence: TGTGCCAGCAGCTTAGAAATTTACGGGGAGCAGTACTTC. Translating gives CASSLEIYGEQYF.

A single count supports this clone. The V gene is TRBV7-9, the J gene TRBJ2-1, with TRBD2 identical over 9 bases. V gave up 2 bases and J gave up 1 base; unmatched junction bases: 3. The CDR3 has 16 amino acids. From germline, CDR1 is SEHNR and CDR2 FQNEAQ (reference sequence). CDR3 in DNA: TGTGCCAGCAGCTTAAGGAGCGGGAGGTCCTACAATGAGCAGTTCTTC. It codes for CASSLRSGRSYNEQFF. Using reference TRBV7-9 and TRBJ2-1 for the parts outside the CDR3, the full variable domain is DTGVSQNPRHKITKRGQNVTFRCDPISEHNRLYWYRQTLGQGPEFLTYFQNEAQLEKSRLLSDRFSAERPKGSFSTLEIQRTEQGDSAMYLCASSLRSGRSYNEQFFGPGTRLTVL.

The J gene is TRBJ2-1, the V gene TRBV19; 10 bases fit TRBD2. CDR1 is LNHDA, CDR2 SQIVND, per germline (reference sequence). The CDR3 consists of 15 residues. V trimming: 3 bases; J trimming: 6 bases; junction bases outside the gene matches: 5. In nucleotides, the CDR3 is TGTGCCAGTAGTATGAGAGCGGGAGGGCCCAATGAGCAGTTCTTC. It encodes CASSMRAGGPNEQFF.

As regards this clone: Other DNA sequences in the same sample also yield this CDR3. The chain joins TRBV9 to TRBJ1-6; D not certain. The CDR3 extends over 13 amino acids. V lost 0 bases and J 8 bases, leaving 6 bases between the germline ends. The V gene's germline CDR1 is SGDLS and CDR2 YYNGEE. The CDR3 reads CASSVGRDSPLHF. The CDR3 DNA sequence: TGTGCCAGCAGCGTAGGTAGAGATTCACCCCTCCACTTT.

The chain carries TRBV5-4 and TRBJ2-5; weak D call: TRBD2 (7 bases). CDR1 is SGHNT, CDR2 YYREEE, per germline (reference sequence). Deletions cut 4 bases from V and 5 bases from J, with 24 bases between. The CDR3 totals 17 residues. DNA for the CDR3: TGTGCCAGCAGCCAGCGGGACACGAACCCGCATCGGGAGACCCAGTACTTC. This translates into CASSQRDTNPHRETQYF. Supplemented by reference TRBV5-4 and TRBJ2-5, the full variable domain reads ETGVTQSPTHLIKTRGQQVTLRCSSQSGHNTVSWYQQALGQGPQFIFQYYREEENGRGNFPPRFSGLQFPNYSSELNVNALELDDSALYLCASSQRDTNPHRETQYFGPGTRLLVL.

This clone has just one count. CDR3 amino acids: CASNGQGGGLTEAFF. Written as DNA, the CDR3 is TGTGCCAGCAACGGGCAGGGTGGGGGACTGACTGAAGCTTTCTTT. The chain couples TRBV28 to TRBJ1-1, with D perhaps matching TRBD1 (5 bases). V shed 7 bases and J shed 5 bases, with 20 bases lying between them. CDR1 MDHEN and CDR2 SYDVKM come from the germline V gene. The CDR3 extends over 15 amino acids.

The genes are TRBV7-8 and TRBJ1-2; 11 nucleotides align to TRBD1. The CDR3 has 16 amino acids. V lost 1 base, J lost 4 bases, and 5 bases stayed unmatched. Germline V gene lookup returns CDR1 SGHVS and CDR2 FQNEAQ. CDR3 sequence (DNA): TGTGCCAGCAGCTTAGGAGGGACAGGGGGGATCTATGGCTACACCTTC. Its translation: CASSLGGTGGIYGYTF.

The chain uses TRBV24-1 and TRBJ1-2; 12 positions match TRBD1. Germline V gene data show CDR1 as KGHDR and CDR2 as SFDVKD. V shed 3 bases, J shed 7 bases, and the junction held 5 bases outside the gene matches. The CDR3 spans 15 residues. The CDR3 nucleotides read TGTGCCACCAGTGATACGGGACAGGGGGCCGGTGGCTACACCTTC. As protein: CATSDTGQGAGGYTF.

The chain is built from TRBV5-1 and TRBJ1-2, with 7 bases lining up with TRBD1. Germline lookup yields CDR1 SGHRS and CDR2 YFSETQ. The CDR3 runs 14 residues. Losses at the gene ends were 0 bases for V and 7 bases for J; bases not matched to a gene: 6. This chain's CDR3 is CASSLGTGAGGYTF. The CDR3 DNA follows: TGCGCCAGCAGCTTGGGAACAGGGGCCGGTGGCTACACCTTC.

The chain uses TRBV11-2 and TRBJ1-2; D is unclear. CDR3 length: 15 amino acids. Germline lookup yields CDR1 SGHAT and CDR2 FQNNGV. V lost 0 bases to trimming and J lost 2 bases, with 10 bases between them. For the CDR3, the DNA is TGTGCCAGCAGCTTAGAACTTGGGCAGAACTATGGCTACACCTTC. Its translation is CASSLELGQNYGYTF. Filled out from reference TRBV11-2 and TRBJ1-2, the complete variable domain reads EAGVAQSPRYKIIEKRQSVAFWCNPISGHATLYWYQQILGQGPKLLIQFQNNGVVDDSQLPKDRFSAERLKGVDSTLKIQPAKLEDSAVYLCASSLELGQNYGYTFGSGTRLTVV.

V and J are TRBV29-1 and TRBJ2-7, with 9 bases fitting TRBD2. CDR3 length equals 13 residues. Germline CDR1 is SQVTM and CDR2 is ANQGSEA. V gave up 6 bases and J gave up 6 bases; unmatched junction bases: 9. This chain's CDR3 is CSVSAGGAGEQYF. The CDR3 DNA sequence: TGCAGCGTGTCAGCGGGAGGAGCAGGCGAGCAGTACTTC.

V gene TRBV15 combines with J gene TRBJ1-1, with D unresolved. The CDR3 sequence is 15 residues long. Germline CDR1 reads LNHNV; CDR2 reads YYDKDF (reference sequence). V lost 1 base, J lost 9 bases, and 18 bases lay in between. CDR3 coding DNA: TGTGCCACCAGCAGAGTGTATAACAGCCAACTTCAAGCTTTCTTT. This encodes CATSRVYNSQLQAFF.

This chain links TRBV6-5 with TRBJ2-7; D unclear. The CDR3 runs to 15 residues. V was cut by 0 bases and J by 2 bases, with 11 bases left in between. CDR1 and CDR2 (germline): MNHEY, SVGAGI. The CDR3 nucleotides are TGTGCCAGCAGTTACTCTCTGGGCAGGACCTACGAGCAGTACTTC. Amino acid sequence: CASSYSLGRTYEQYF.